Below are 31 T cell receptor beta chains sequenced from a single sample in a study of blood T cell repertoires in COVID-19 (dated by TCRdb to the early 2020s). Library prep was done by the immunoSEQ multiplex PCR assay. TCRdb carries this immuneACCESS record with in-frame sequences only. Its versions omit some clonotypes, under half of them owing to an unresolved V gene in the studies checked, with the rest unexplained. The sample records 150,000 to 190,000 clones, around 83% of which are singletons. The leading ten clones occupy just over 9.5% of the sample. The sequenced sample was peripheral blood. These receptors all stem from a woman in her 50s with acute or convalescent COVID-19.

This clone occurred once. The chain links TRBV5-4 to TRBJ2-1; 7 bases line up with TRBD1. The V gene end was trimmed by 0 bases and the J gene end by 4 bases; junction bases not matched to a gene: 4. CDR3 length: 15 amino acids. Germline V lookup: CDR1 SGHNT, CDR2 YYREEE (reference sequence). CDR3 DNA sequence: TGTGCCAGCAGCTTGGGGACAGGCTGGTACAATGAGCAGTTCTTC. This encodes CASSLGTGWYNEQFF. Drawing the rest from reference TRBV5-4 and TRBJ2-1, the complete variable domain is ETGVTQSPTHLIKTRGQQVTLRCSSQSGHNTVSWYQQALGQGPQFIFQYYREEENGRGNFPPRFSGLQFPNYSSELNVNALELDDSALYLCASSLGTGWYNEQFFGPGTRLTVL.

This clone is a singleton in its sample. This sequence joins TRBV30 and TRBJ1-3, with 7 bases fitting TRBD1. V shed 2 bases, J shed 0 bases, and the junction held 10 bases outside the gene matches. Germline V lookup: CDR1 GTSNPN, CDR2 SVGIG (reference sequence). The CDR3 runs 17 residues. CDR3 amino acids: CAWSLRDSQYSGNTIYF. CDR3 coding DNA: TGTGCCTGGAGTCTGAGGGACAGCCAATACTCTGGAAACACCATATATTTT.

This CDR3 is CASSGGLAVTDTQYF. The CDR3 region has the DNA TGCGCCAGCAGCGGGGGACTAGCGGTCACAGATACGCAGTATTTT. The chain has TRBV5-1 and TRBJ2-3; TRBD2 agrees at 11 bases. With 4 bases clipped from V and 2 bases from J, the junction kept 3 bases outside the gene matches. CDR1 SGHRS and CDR2 YFSETQ come from the germline V gene. The CDR3 covers 15 residues.

The chain joins TRBV27 to TRBJ1-3; D unclear. V lost 4 bases to trimming and J lost 3 bases, with 16 bases between them. The germline CDR1 and CDR2 sequences are MNHEY and SMNVEV (reference sequence). The CDR3 covers 16 residues. The CDR3 protein is CASSSRGRAHGNTIYF. CDR3 coding DNA: TGTGCCAGCAGTTCCCGGGGTAGGGCTCATGGAAACACCATATATTTT.

The V gene is TRBV5-1, the J gene TRBJ1-2, with D unclear. V gave up 4 bases and J gave up 1 base, with 14 bases separating them. The germline CDR1 and CDR2 sequences are SGHRS and YFSETQ. CDR3 length: 15 residues. In nucleotides, the CDR3 is TGCGCCAGCAGCCACGGGAACTTAAATAACTATGGCTACACCTTC. It is translated as CASSHGNLNNYGYTF.

This chain links TRBV5-6 with TRBJ2-7; the D gene is possibly TRBD1 (5 bases). The CDR3 consists of 15 residues. The germline gives CDR1 SGHDT, CDR2 YYEEEE. The V end lost 4 bases, the J end lost 2 bases, and 16 bases lay between the germline ends. The CDR3 sequence is CASSQAPGNTYEQYF. DNA for the CDR3: TGTGCCAGCAGCCAAGCCCCAGGGAACACCTACGAGCAGTACTTC.

The CDR3 loop is CASSQVQEETQYF. CDR3 DNA: TGTGCCAGCAGCCAAGTTCAGGAAGAGACCCAGTACTTC. This sequence joins TRBV4-2 and TRBJ2-5, with D unresolved. Germline V gene data show CDR1 as LGHNA and CDR2 as YNFKEQ. Trimming took off 1 base at V and 3 bases at J, with 6 bases between the two ends. The CDR3 is 13 amino acids.

The chain has TRBV7-9 and TRBJ1-2, with unresolved D. This CDR3 comprises 14 residues. Trimming took 3 bases from V and 2 from J, leaving 10 bases between them. CDR1 SEHNR and CDR2 FQNEAQ come from the germline V gene (reference sequence). CDR3 nucleotides: TGTGCCAGCAGCTTTTACAGTGTAAACTATGGCTACACCTTC. Its protein product is CASSFYSVNYGYTF.

This rearrangement joins TRBV4-3 to TRBJ1-6; tentatively, D is TRBD1 (5 bases). There are 16 residues in the CDR3. Trimming removed 0 bases from V and 11 bases from J, with 17 bases in between. Germline values: CDR1 LGHNA, CDR2 YSLEER. The CDR3 spells CASSQDTGVTIPPLHF. The CDR3 DNA sequence: TGCGCCAGCAGCCAAGATACGGGGGTAACGATTCCACCCCTCCACTTT.

V usage is TRBV7-9 and J usage is TRBJ1-4, with D maybe TRBD1 (5 bases). From germline, CDR1 is SEHNR and CDR2 FQNEAQ (reference sequence). V was pared by 5 bases and J by 5 bases, with 15 bases between. The CDR3 loop spans 15 amino acids. The CDR3 loop is CASSPRGGINEKLFF. The CDR3 bases are TGTGCCAGCAGCCCCCGGGGGGGTATAAATGAAAAACTGTTTTTT.

The chain joins TRBV10-3 to TRBJ1-1; 7 bases line up with TRBD1. This CDR3 comprises 15 residues. Unmatched junction bases numbered 10, after V lost 4 bases and J lost 5 bases. Germline loops: CDR1 ENHRY, CDR2 SYGVKD. CDR3 sequence: CAISGVGGLTTEAFF. CDR3 DNA: TGTGCCATCAGTGGGGTAGGGGGCCTAACGACTGAAGCTTTCTTT.

The chain joins TRBV7-2 to TRBJ2-1; TRBD2 is a possible D gene (6 bases). This CDR3 is 16 amino acids long. V was trimmed by 4 bases and J by 0 bases, leaving 13 bases between them. Germline CDR1 and CDR2: SGHTA and FQGNSA. The CDR3 reads CASSSLGGSSYNEQFF. CDR3 nucleotide sequence: TGTGCCAGCAGCTCCCTGGGGGGTAGCTCCTACAATGAGCAGTTCTTC.

This clone has a single count. The genes are TRBV3-1 (or the pseudogene TRBV3-2) and TRBJ1-6; 7 positions match TRBD1. The CDR3 runs to 12 residues. Germline CDR1 LGHDT, CDR2 YNNKEL (reference sequence). The ends lost 4 bases at V and 13 bases at J; junction bases unmatched: 4. The CDR3 DNA follows: TGTGCCAGCAGCCTAGGGACAGTTCCCCTCCACTTT. Translating it yields CASSLGTVPLHF.

CDR3 nucleotide sequence: TGTGCCTCACTAGCGGGGGGCACAGATACGCAGTATTTT. Its protein is CASLAGGTDTQYF. The chain joins TRBV28 to TRBJ2-3; 11 nucleotides match TRBD2. Trimming removed 11 bases from V and 1 base from J; junction bases left unmatched: 2. The CDR3 runs to 13 residues. Germline V gives CDR1 MDHEN, CDR2 SYDVKM.

The gene calls are TRBV11-2 and TRBJ2-3, with TRBD1 identical over 9 bases. Germline loops: CDR1 SGHAT, CDR2 FQNNGV. The CDR3 length is 14 residues. V dropped 5 bases and J dropped 4; count of bases not matched to a gene: 4. In nucleotides, the CDR3 is TGTGCCAGCAGCCGGGACAGGGTTTCAGATACGCAGTATTTT. The encoded protein is CASSRDRVSDTQYF.

This chain links TRBV7-2 with TRBJ1-6, with D possibly matching TRBD1 (6 bases). The germline gives CDR1 SGHTA, CDR2 FQGNSA. The V end was cut by 1 base, the J end by 7 bases, with 11 bases between. This CDR3 spans 15 amino acids. The CDR3 region is CASSLEAGDNSPLHF. CDR3 DNA sequence: TGTGCCAGCAGCTTAGAAGCAGGGGACAATTCACCCCTCCACTTT.

The genes are TRBV6-2 or TRBV6-3 and TRBJ1-2, with 7 nucleotides matching TRBD1. Germline CDR1 MNHEY, CDR2 SVGEGT. The CDR3 consists of 15 residues. Germline trimming cut 2 bases from V and 5 bases from J; bases unmatched to any gene: 8. The CDR3 DNA reads TGTGCCAGCAGTTACCCCATCCGGGACAGATATGGCTACACCTTC. Translated: CASSYPIRDRYGYTF.

V is TRBV2 and J is TRBJ2-7; D is possibly TRBD1 (5 bases). V was cut by 4 bases and J by 5 bases, with 12 bases left in between. The CDR3 spans 13 residues. CDR1 and CDR2 (germline): SNHLY, FYNNEI. Here the CDR3 reads CASSVRAGNEQYF. The CDR3 nucleotides read TGTGCCAGCAGTGTAAGGGCAGGGAACGAGCAGTACTTC.

To note about this clone: The sample holds other DNA sequences that translate to the same CDR3. The V gene is TRBV27, the J gene TRBJ1-2; D possibly corresponds to TRBD1 (6 bases). Germline CDR1 reads MNHEY; CDR2 reads SMNVEV (reference sequence). V was cut by 3 bases and J by 4 bases, with 9 bases left in between. The CDR3 is 13 amino acids. The CDR3 DNA is TGTGCCAGCAGTTTGAGAGGGGGCTATGGCTACACCTTC. Translating gives CASSLRGGYGYTF.

The chain uses TRBV3-1 (or the pseudogene TRBV3-2) and TRBJ2-1; 11 bases line up with TRBD2. The CDR3 loop spans 15 amino acids. V trimming: 4 bases; J trimming: 8 bases; junction bases outside the gene matches: 7. CDR1 and CDR2 (germline): LGHDT, YNNKEL (reference sequence). CDR3 protein: CASSRGLAVSDEQFF. As DNA, the CDR3 is TGTGCCAGCAGCCGGGGACTAGCGGTCAGCGATGAGCAGTTCTTC.

The V and J genes are TRBV2 and TRBJ2-7; 10 bases fit TRBD2. The V and J ends lost 6 bases and 6 bases, in that order; junction bases with no gene match: 2. Germline lookup yields CDR1 SNHLY and CDR2 FYNNEI. The CDR3 runs to 12 residues. CDR3 coding DNA: TGTGCCAGCAGCGCTAGCGGGAGCGAGCAGTACTTC. This codes for CASSASGSEQYF.

This clone was counted between two and nine times. This sequence joins TRBV20-1 and TRBJ1-2, with D tentatively TRBD1 (5 bases). Trimming removed 3 bases from V and 4 bases from J, with 18 bases in between. This CDR3 comprises 15 residues. Germline values: CDR1 DFQATT, CDR2 SNEGSKA (reference sequence). The CDR3 DNA reads as TGCAGTGCTAGTGTCAACCGGGACTCAATCTATGGCTACACCTTC. Amino acids: CSASVNRDSIYGYTF.

Concerning this clone itself: Mismatch with germline at one junction end may stem from a read error. The gene calls are TRBV28 and TRBJ2-5, with 8 positions matching TRBD1. This CDR3 is built from 13 residues. CDR1 and CDR2 (germline): MDHEN, SYDVKM. The CDR3 protein is CGSRIGQGETQYF. CDR3 sequence (DNA): TGTGGCAGCAGGATCGGACAGGGAGAGACCCAGTACTTC. Supplemented by reference TRBV28 and TRBJ2-5, the full variable domain reads DVKVTQSSRYLVKRTGEKVFLECVQDMDHENMFWYRQDPGLGLRLIYFSYDVKMKEKGDIPEGYSVSREKKERFSLILESASTNQTSMYLCGSRIGQGETQYFGPGTRLLVL.

This chain joins TRBV10-2 and TRBJ1-6; 7 nucleotides agree with TRBD1. The CDR3 has 15 residues. Germline assignment: CDR1 WSHSY and CDR2 SAAADI. Losses at the gene ends were 5 bases for V and 7 bases for J; bases not matched to a gene: 8. CDR3 nucleotides: TGCGCCAGCAGTTGGGGACAGCCAAAGAATTCACCCCTCCACTTT. Encoded protein: CASSWGQPKNSPLHF.

This chain's CDR3 is CASSLSYPSGREINYGYTF. The CDR3 DNA follows: TGTGCCAGCAGTTTATCGTACCCATCTGGGCGGGAGATTAACTATGGCTACACCTTC. V and J are TRBV27 and TRBJ1-2; D is unclear. CDR1 and CDR2 (germline): MNHEY, SMNVEV (reference sequence). V lost 0 bases and J lost 1, with 21 bases in between. The CDR3 contains 19 residues.

This clone was observed a handful of times. The chain has TRBV9 and TRBJ2-3; the D gene is possibly TRBD1 (5 bases). CDR1 and CDR2 from the germline V gene are SGDLS and YYNGEE. Trimming left V 0 bases short and J 5 bases short, with 16 bases between. This CDR3 is built from 16 residues. The CDR3 here is CASSVGETGGIDTQYF. The DNA of the CDR3 is TGTGCCAGCAGCGTAGGGGAAACAGGTGGGATAGATACGCAGTATTTT.

This clone has a single count. The chain carries TRBV6-5 and TRBJ2-1; TRBD2 agrees at 7 bases. J was trimmed by 4 bases and V by 8 bases; bases with no gene match: 11. The germline gives CDR1 MNHEY, CDR2 SVGAGI. This CDR3 is built from 15 residues. The CDR3 DNA follows: TGTGCCAGCTCCGGAGGCGGGGGAGTATACAATGAGCAGTTCTTC. As protein: CASSGGGGVYNEQFF.

V gene TRBV18 combines with J gene TRBJ1-5; 7 bases are a match to TRBD1. The CDR3 totals 16 residues. The trim removed 2 bases at V and 11 bases at J, leaving 15 bases unmatched. Germline V gene data show CDR1 as KGHSH and CDR2 as LQKENI. CDR3 sequence reads: CASSPSGQAQKGAQHF. For the CDR3, the DNA is TGTGCCAGCTCACCAAGCGGACAGGCCCAAAAGGGGGCCCAGCATTTT.

The rearrangement joins TRBV14 to TRBJ2-1; no clear D gene. With 0 bases removed from V and 0 bases from J, the gap between germline ends came to 9 bases. CDR3 length: 16 amino acids. CDR1 and CDR2 from the germline V gene are SGHDN and FVKESK. CDR3 loop: CASSQDLSPSYNEQFF. For the CDR3, the DNA is TGTGCCAGCAGCCAAGATCTTAGCCCCTCCTACAATGAGCAGTTCTTC.

V and J are TRBV7-3 and TRBJ1-1; D is undetermined. The CDR3 runs to 13 residues. Looked up from germline, CDR1 is SGHTA and CDR2 is FQGTGA. Between the trimmed V and J ends, which lost 3 bases and 5 bases, there was a span of 10 bases. CDR3 sequence (DNA): TGTGCCAGCAGCTTTACAGAGCGGACTGAAGCTTTCTTT. It is translated as CASSFTERTEAFF.

In its sample, this clone was seen a few times. The rearrangement joins TRBV4-2 to TRBJ1-2, with TRBD1 matching 8 bases. V shed 2 bases, J shed 4 bases, and the junction held 9 bases outside the gene matches. Per germline, CDR1 LGHNA and CDR2 YNFKEQ. The CDR3 contains 16 residues. For the CDR3, the DNA is TGTGCCAGCAGCCAACCCGAGTGGCAGGGGGCCTATGGCTACACCTTC. This translates into CASSQPEWQGAYGYTF.